This TCR beta chain was retrieved from a study of Ad26.COV2.S vaccination and SARS-CoV-2 variants. Study context: COV1001, an Ad26.COV2.S trial, supplied this vaccine-arm donor. Regarding the study as a whole: It was found that vaccine and placebo recipients had similar non-spike TCR breadth. Placebo recipients trailed vaccine recipients in spike-specific TCR breadth.

Treatment here: about 20 received Ad26.COV2.S at low or high dose, single or two shots; 5 received placebo; per-sample allocation not given. Sample collection was performed on day 63 after the first vaccine or placebo injection. The donor's status was that of an adult aged 18-55 years in Boston. Trimming took off 2 bases at V and 3 bases at J, with 17 bases between the two ends. In germline, CDR1 is MNHNS, CDR2 SASEGT. The CDR3 consists of 16 residues. Generated by immunoSEQ multiplex PCR, the TCRdb table keeps only in-frame clones and is missing some. The top ten clones hold less than 3.5% of a sample with hundreds of thousands of clones, about 89% of them seen once. Note on this clone: The antigen is unknown.

This receptor was identified in a person between 18 and 65 years old who received the Ad26.COV2.S COVID-19 vaccine or a placebo. The specimen was peripheral blood, collected in a trial of Ad26.COV2.S vaccine versus placebo. The V call is TRBV6-1, the J call TRBJ2-7; no clear D gene. CDR3: CASSEFVRTDHYEQYF. The CDR3 coding sequence is TGTGCCAGCAGTGAATTTGTGAGGACGGATCACTACGAGCAGTACTTC.